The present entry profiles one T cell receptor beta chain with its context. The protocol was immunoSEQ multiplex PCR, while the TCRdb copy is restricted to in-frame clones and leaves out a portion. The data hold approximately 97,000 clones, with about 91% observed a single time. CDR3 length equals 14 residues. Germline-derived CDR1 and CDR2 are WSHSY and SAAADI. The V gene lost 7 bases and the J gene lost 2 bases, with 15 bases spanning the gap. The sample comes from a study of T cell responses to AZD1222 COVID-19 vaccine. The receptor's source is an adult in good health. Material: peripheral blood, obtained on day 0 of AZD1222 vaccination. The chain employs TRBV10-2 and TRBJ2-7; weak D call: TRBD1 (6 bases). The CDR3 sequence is CASTRPGTTYEQYF. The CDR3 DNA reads TGCGCCAGCACCCGACCCGGGACAACCTACGAGCAGTACTTC.